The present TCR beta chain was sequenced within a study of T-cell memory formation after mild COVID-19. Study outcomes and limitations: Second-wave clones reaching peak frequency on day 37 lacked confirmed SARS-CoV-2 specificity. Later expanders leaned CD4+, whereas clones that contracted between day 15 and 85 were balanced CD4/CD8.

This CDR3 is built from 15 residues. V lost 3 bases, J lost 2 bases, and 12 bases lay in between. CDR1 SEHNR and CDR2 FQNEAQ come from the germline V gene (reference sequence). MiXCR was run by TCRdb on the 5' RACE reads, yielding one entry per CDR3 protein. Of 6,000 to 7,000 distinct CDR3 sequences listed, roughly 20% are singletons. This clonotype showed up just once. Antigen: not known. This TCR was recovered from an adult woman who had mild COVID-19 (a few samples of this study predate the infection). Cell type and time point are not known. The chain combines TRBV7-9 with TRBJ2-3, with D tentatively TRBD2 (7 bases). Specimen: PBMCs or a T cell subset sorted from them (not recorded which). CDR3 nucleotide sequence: TGTGCCAGCAGCTTTGGCGGGGGCTTCACAGATACGCAGTATTTT. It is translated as CASSFGGGFTDTQYF.